Shown below are 26 T cell receptor beta chains from a single sample sequenced in a study of blood T cells in healthy people across ages (dated by TCRdb to the mid-2010s). To prepare the library, 5' RACE was applied. Instrument used: Illumina HiSeq 2500. A second PCR of roughly 6 to 11 cycles was performed with a sample-barcoded 5' primer and a J-beta primer mix. Using fastp at Q25 and MiXCR, TCRdb reprocessed the public reads and kept productive beta chains. Each entry is one CDR3 protein sequence, shown with its most common DNA and genes. Counted in this sample were fewer than 1.5 million distinct CDR3 sequences; 40% to 50% of them appeared once. Together, the top ten hold 7% to 9% of the sample. The specimen was blood. Every receptor here comes from a woman under 30 in good health.

V usage is TRBV25-1 and J usage is TRBJ1-1, with D maybe TRBD1 (6 bases). CDR3 length equals 15 residues. V was shortened by 3 bases and J by 6 bases, with 17 bases between the two germline ends. CDR1 and CDR2 from the germline V gene are MGHDK and SYGVNS. In DNA form, the CDR3 reads TGTGCCAGCAGTGACTTCCTCTCGGACAGCCCTGAAGCTTTCTTT. Protein: CASSDFLSDSPEAFF.

V usage is TRBV6-4 and J usage is TRBJ2-3, with 8 bases aligning to TRBD1. This CDR3 is 14 amino acids long. The junction had 5 bases not matched to a gene; V was cut back by 3 bases and J by 6 bases. The germline CDR1 and CDR2 sequences are MRHNA and SNTAGT. Written as DNA, the CDR3 is TGTGCCAGCAGTGAGGCAGGGGGCAGGGATACGCAGTATTTT. Translation: CASSEAGGRDTQYF.

On this clonotype itself: Compared with germline, one end of the junction differs, possibly owing to a read error. The gene calls are TRBV5-1 and TRBJ2-3; 11 nucleotides line up with TRBD2. Germline-derived CDR1 and CDR2 are SGHRS and YFSETQ. There are 14 residues in the CDR3. The CDR3 coding sequence is TGCACCAGCAGACTAGCGGGGAGCACAGATACGCAGTATTTT. As protein: CTSRLAGSTDTQYF.

The rearrangement joins TRBV10-3 to TRBJ1-2; D possibly corresponds to TRBD1 (5 bases). Germline assignment: CDR1 ENHRY and CDR2 SYGVKD. Trimming left V 2 bases short and J 6 bases short, with 13 bases between. There are 14 residues in the CDR3. CDR3: CAISEAEGRHGYTF. CDR3 nucleotide sequence: TGTGCCATCAGTGAGGCGGAGGGACGACATGGCTACACCTTC.

The chain combines TRBV18 with TRBJ2-1, with TRBD2 matching over 7 bases. The CDR3 covers 17 residues. The V segment lost 3 bases and the J segment 0 bases; nucleotides outside the gene matches: 8. The germline V gene has CDR1 KGHSH and CDR2 LQKENI. CDR3 sequence: CASSPELAPSSYNEQFF. The CDR3 DNA reads as TGTGCCAGCTCACCTGAACTAGCGCCGAGCTCCTACAATGAGCAGTTCTTC.

V and J are TRBV10-3 and TRBJ2-3, with D possibly being TRBD2 (6 bases). Germline V gene sequence: CDR1 ENHRY, CDR2 SYGVKD. V lost 2 bases, J lost 2 bases, and 14 bases lay in between. The CDR3 extends over 16 amino acids. Here the CDR3 reads CAISELGGSYTDTQYF. The CDR3 DNA sequence: TGTGCCATCAGTGAGCTGGGGGGATCTTACACAGATACGCAGTATTTT.

V and J are TRBV10-3 and TRBJ2-1, with 9 bases lining up with TRBD2. The end of the DNA aligns better with TRBJ2-7, so the J call may be wrong. CDR3 length equals 15 residues. CDR1 and CDR2 from the germline V gene are ENHRY and SYGVKD. CDR3 sequence (DNA): TGTGCCATCAGTGATCTTACTAGCGGGTACAATGAGCAGTACTTC. Translation gives CAISDLTSGYNEQYF.

This clonotype has just a few counts. The CDR3 loop is CASSPIDRGSLGYTF. The CDR3 region has the DNA TGTGCCAGCAGTCCAATAGACAGGGGTAGTCTGGGCTACACCTTC. The genes are TRBV12-3 or TRBV12-4 and TRBJ1-2; 8 bases map to TRBD1. The V gene end was trimmed by 5 bases and the J gene end by 8 bases; junction bases not matched to a gene: 13. The CDR3 loop spans 15 amino acids.

The CDR3 nucleotides are TGTGCCAGCAGTTACACCCGGGACAGTTCCGACAATGAGCAGTTCTTC. Protein sequence: CASSYTRDSSDNEQFF. The J gene is TRBJ2-1, the V gene TRBV6-2 or TRBV6-3; 7 bases fit TRBD1. Trimming at V came to 2 bases and at J to 5 bases, leaving 9 bases not matched to a gene. This CDR3 is built from 16 residues. CDR1 MNHEY and CDR2 SVGEGT come from the germline V gene.

The chain couples TRBV9 to TRBJ2-1; 13 bases are a match to TRBD2. Germline assignment: CDR1 SGDLS and CDR2 YYNGEE. The CDR3 spans 16 residues. After removal of 0 bases from V and 7 bases from J, the junction contained 4 bases not matched to a gene. CDR3 in amino acids: CASSVGWTSGSNEQFF. Written as DNA, the CDR3 is TGTGCCAGCAGCGTAGGGTGGACTAGCGGGAGTAATGAGCAGTTCTTC.

This clonotype has a single count. The rearrangement joins TRBV20-1 to TRBJ1-5; 8 bases agree with TRBD1. Looked up from germline, CDR1 is DFQATT and CDR2 is SNEGSKA (reference sequence). The ends lost 5 bases at V and 6 bases at J; junction bases unmatched: 6. This CDR3 has 13 amino acids. The CDR3 DNA sequence: TGCAGTGCTGGGGGGACAGGACGTCAGCCCCAGCATTTT. This gives the protein CSAGGTGRQPQHF.

This clonotype has a handful of counts. One end of the junction varies from germline; a read error may be responsible. The chain carries TRBV20-1 and TRBJ2-1; D is perhaps TRBD1 or TRBD2 (5 bases each). Germline lookup yields CDR1 DFQATT and CDR2 SNEGSKA (reference sequence). The CDR3 has 12 residues. This CDR3 is CSARGVNNEQFF. The CDR3 coding sequence is TGCAGTGCCAGAGGGGTGAACAATGAGCAGTTCTTC.

The rearrangement links TRBV9 to TRBJ2-7, with D perhaps TRBD1 or TRBD2 (5 bases each). The CDR3 runs to 15 residues. Germline V lookup: CDR1 SGDLS, CDR2 YYNGEE. V was trimmed by 0 bases and J by 2 bases, leaving 12 bases between them. CDR3 residues: CASSVGGLTTYEQYF. The CDR3 DNA is TGTGCCAGCAGCGTAGGGGGGTTAACCACCTACGAGCAGTACTTC.

V and J are TRBV5-4 and TRBJ1-4; D ambiguous. CDR3 length equals 14 residues. V lost 1 base and J lost 3, with 7 bases in between. CDR1 is SGHNT and CDR2 is YYREEE in the germline V gene (reference sequence). The CDR3 coding sequence is TGTGCCAGCAGCTTGTATCAGGCTAATGAAAAACTGTTTTTT. Translating it yields CASSLYQANEKLFF.

Only a few counts were recorded for this clonotype. The V gene is TRBV7-9, the J gene TRBJ1-5, with D possibly matching TRBD1 (5 bases). CDR3 length: 16 amino acids. Trimming left V 3 bases short and J 0 bases short, with 12 bases between. CDR1 is SEHNR, CDR2 FQNEAQ, per germline (reference sequence). CDR3 amino acids: CASSFSLGVSNQPQHF. Here the CDR3 DNA reads TGTGCCAGCAGCTTCTCCCTAGGGGTTAGCAATCAGCCCCAGCATTTT.

The chain carries TRBV12-3 or TRBV12-4 and TRBJ1-1; 10 bases are a match to TRBD1. This CDR3 spans 15 amino acids. The J segment lost 2 bases and the V segment lost 6 bases, leaving 6 bases of the junction unmatched. CDR3 sequence reads: CASSGDRGFNTEAFF. The DNA of the CDR3 is TGTGCCAGCAGCGGGGACAGGGGTTTCAACACTGAAGCTTTCTTT.

V is TRBV5-1 and J is TRBJ2-5; 8 positions match TRBD2. Germline loops: CDR1 SGHRS, CDR2 YFSETQ. J was trimmed by 5 bases and V by 5 bases; bases with no gene match: 14. The CDR3 is 16 amino acids. The CDR3 reads CASSRNGGAIGETQYF. CDR3 coding DNA: TGCGCCAGCAGTCGAAACGGGGGGGCCATCGGGGAGACCCAGTACTTC.

The rearrangement joins TRBV9 to TRBJ2-5; no clear D. Germline-derived CDR1 and CDR2 are SGDLS and YYNGEE. The V and J ends lost 0 bases and 11 bases respectively, with 17 bases between them. The CDR3 covers 14 residues. The CDR3: CASSVEVEWDEQYF. CDR3 coding DNA: TGTGCCAGCAGCGTAGAGGTCGAGTGGGATGAGCAGTACTTC.

This chain uses TRBV13 with TRBJ1-2; 7 bases align to TRBD1. This CDR3 has 14 residues. Germline V gene sequence: CDR1 PRHDT, CDR2 FYEKMQ (reference sequence). The ends lost 4 bases at V and 4 bases at J; junction bases unmatched: 6. The CDR3 nucleotides are TGTGCCAGCAGCTCTGCGACAGGGATCTATGGCTACACCTTC. Its translation: CASSSATGIYGYTF.

The chain is built from TRBV5-1 and TRBJ2-1; 8 bases fit TRBD2. V lost 9 bases and J lost 5; bases outside the gene matches: 4. Germline V gene sequence: CDR1 SGHRS, CDR2 YFSETQ. This CDR3 has 12 residues. CDR3 coding DNA: TGCGCCACAGCGGGGGTGGACAATGAGCAGTTCTTC. It is translated as CATAGVDNEQFF.

This clonotype has just a few counts. Germline and junction disagree at one end, which may indicate a read error. The chain combines TRBV4-1 with TRBJ1-3; no reliable D call. The CDR3 consists of 17 residues. Germline CDR1 is MGHRA and CDR2 is YSYEKL. CDR3 coding DNA: TGCGCTAGCAGCCAAGATCGGTGGGCCCCTTTTGGAAACACCATATATTTT. Translated, it gives CASSQDRWAPFGNTIYF.

CDR3 loop: CASTSVPVQETQYF. CDR3 in DNA: TGCGCCAGCACCTCAGTCCCGGTCCAAGAGACCCAGTACTTC. The gene calls are TRBV5-1 and TRBJ2-5; D unresolved. The CDR3 is 14 residues long. CDR1 SGHRS and CDR2 YFSETQ come from the germline V gene. V was pared by 6 bases and J by 1 base, with 13 bases between.

Regarding this clonotype: A junction boundary mismatches the germline segment, possibly from a read error. The V call is TRBV10-3, the J call TRBJ2-3, with 9 bases aligning to TRBD2. The length of the CDR3 is 16 residues. Germline assignment: CDR1 ENHRY and CDR2 SYGVKD. The CDR3 DNA is TGTGCCATCAGTGAGGAAGCGGGGGGCGTCACAGGTACGCAGTATTTT. It yields the protein CAISEEAGGVTGTQYF.

This clonotype was counted between two and nine times. The chain carries TRBV20-1 and TRBJ2-7, with D tentatively TRBD1 or TRBD2 (5 bases each). Germline assignment: CDR1 DFQATT and CDR2 SNEGSKA (reference sequence). This CDR3 contains 13 residues. The ends were cut back, 6 bases at V and 2 bases at J, with 14 bases in the middle. The CDR3 nucleotides read TGCAGTGCCATAGGGACCGATCCCTACGAGCAGTACTTC. It codes for CSAIGTDPYEQYF.

There are a few counts of this clonotype. The V call is TRBV4-1, the J call TRBJ2-1; perhaps TRBD2 as D (6 bases). The CDR3 has 15 residues. V lost 4 bases and J 5 bases, leaving 15 bases between the germline ends. The V gene's germline CDR1 is MGHRA and CDR2 YSYEKL. The CDR3 spells CASSPRSRGNNEQFF. The CDR3 nucleotides are TGCGCCAGCAGCCCCCGGTCCCGGGGGAACAATGAGCAGTTCTTC.

Only a few counts were recorded for this clonotype. This chain links TRBV14 with TRBJ1-2, with D possibly TRBD1 on 5 matching bases. The germline gives CDR1 SGHDN, CDR2 FVKESK. V lost 1 base and J lost 6, with 12 bases in between. The CDR3 loop spans 14 amino acids. The CDR3 here is CASSQVGVGNGYTF. The CDR3 DNA follows: TGTGCCAGCAGCCAAGTAGGGGTGGGAAATGGCTACACCTTC.